Listed here are 6 T cell receptor beta chains from one sample, sequenced in a study of neurological immune-mediated disorders. Each CDR3 protein is one row after TCRdb ran MiXCR on the 5' RACE reads. This sample yields about 14,000 distinct CDR3 sequences, of which approximately 13% are seen a single time; roughly 41% belongs to the top ten. The sequenced sample consisted of CD8+ T cells from blood. The receptors stem from a female donor with HTLV-1-associated myelopathy (HAM/TSP).

There are many counts of this clonotype. This chain uses TRBV4-2 with TRBJ2-5; 11 bases align to TRBD2. The germline CDR1 and CDR2 sequences are LGHNA and YNFKEQ. The ends lost 5 bases at V and 2 bases at J; junction bases unmatched: 4. The CDR3 contains 15 residues. The CDR3 protein is CASSSLAGEQETQYF. As DNA, the CDR3 is TGTGCCAGCAGCTCACTAGCGGGGGAACAAGAGACCCAGTACTTC.

This clonotype was observed at least ten times. The CDR3 region is CASSFPDGLVNEKLFF. CDR3 DNA: TGTGCCAGCAGTTTCCCGGACGGGCTAGTTAATGAAAAACTGTTTTTT. V and J are TRBV12-3 or TRBV12-4 and TRBJ1-4, with no clear D. This CDR3 region has 16 residues. V was clipped by 3 bases and J by 4 bases, with 15 bases between them.

This clonotype was detected many times. J is TRBJ2-5 and V is TRBV20-1; 7 bases map to TRBD2. This CDR3 has 16 amino acids. V lost 4 bases, J lost 4 bases, and 15 bases stayed unmatched. The germline V gene encodes CDR1 DFQATT and CDR2 SNEGSKA (reference sequence). The DNA for the CDR3 is TGCAGTGCTACGGGGGGTGAGACAAGCATTAGAGAGACCCAGTACTTC. Translated, it gives CSATGGETSIRETQYF.

The sample holds many counts of this clonotype. The genes are TRBV30 and TRBJ2-2; D is unclear. This CDR3 contains 15 residues. Germline CDR1 is GTSNPN and CDR2 is SVGIG (reference sequence). The V and J ends lost 1 base and 1 base respectively, with 10 bases between them. In DNA, the CDR3 is TGTGCCTGGAGTGGCGACCCCGGGAACACCGGGGAGCTGTTTTTT. Translated, it gives CAWSGDPGNTGELFF.

This clonotype was counted many times. The chain couples TRBV11-2 to TRBJ2-3, with TRBD2 matching over 9 bases. The CDR3 runs to 15 residues. Per germline, CDR1 SGHAT and CDR2 FQNNGV. The V gene end was trimmed by 7 bases and the J gene end by 6 bases; junction bases not matched to a gene: 11. The CDR3 loop is CASTLPAGGVDTQYF. The CDR3 DNA follows: TGTGCCAGCACCCTCCCAGCGGGAGGAGTGGATACGCAGTATTTT.

In its sample, this clonotype was seen many times. The chain couples TRBV5-8 to TRBJ2-7, with 10 bases fitting TRBD1. The V gene's germline CDR1 is SGHTS and CDR2 YDEGEE. This CDR3 is built from 14 residues. Trimming cost V 3 bases and J 6 bases; bases outside gene matches: 6. CDR3 sequence reads: CASSSRQGAVEQYF. The CDR3 nucleotides read TGTGCCAGCAGCTCCAGACAGGGGGCCGTCGAGCAGTACTTC.